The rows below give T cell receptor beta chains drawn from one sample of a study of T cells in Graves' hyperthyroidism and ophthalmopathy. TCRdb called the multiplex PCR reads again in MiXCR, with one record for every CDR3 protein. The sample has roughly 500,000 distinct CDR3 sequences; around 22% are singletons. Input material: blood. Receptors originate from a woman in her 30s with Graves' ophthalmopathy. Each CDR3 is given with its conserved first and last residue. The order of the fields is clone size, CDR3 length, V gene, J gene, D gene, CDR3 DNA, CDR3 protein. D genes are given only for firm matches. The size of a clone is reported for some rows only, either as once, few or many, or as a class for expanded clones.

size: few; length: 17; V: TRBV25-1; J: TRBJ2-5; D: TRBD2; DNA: TGTGCCAGCAGTGGCCGAAGTTCTTCAGCGGGACAAGAGACCCAGTACTTC; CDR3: CASSGRSSSAGQETQYF
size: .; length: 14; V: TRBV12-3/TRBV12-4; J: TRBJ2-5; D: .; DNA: TGTGCCAGCAGTAATCTCGGGGAATCGGAGACCCAGTACTTC; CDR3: CASSNLGESETQYF
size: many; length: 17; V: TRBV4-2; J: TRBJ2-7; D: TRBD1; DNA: TGTGCCAGCAGCCCGGGGACAGGGGGCCAAAACTCCTACGAGCAGTACTTC; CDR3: CASSPGTGGQNSYEQYF
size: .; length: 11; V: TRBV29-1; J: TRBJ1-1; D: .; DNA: TGCAGCGTTGTTATGGTTACTGAAGCTTTCTTT; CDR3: CSVVMVTEAFF
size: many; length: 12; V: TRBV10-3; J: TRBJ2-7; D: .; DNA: TGTGCCATCAGTGAGACCCGTTACGAGCAGTACTTC; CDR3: CAISETRYEQYF
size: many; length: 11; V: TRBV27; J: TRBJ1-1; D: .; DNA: TGTGCCACCTACCGAGGTACTGAAGCTTTCTTT; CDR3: CATYRGTEAFF
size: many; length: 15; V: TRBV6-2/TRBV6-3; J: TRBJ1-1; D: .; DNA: TGTGCCAGCAGTTACGAGTGGCAGCCGAACACTGAAGCTTTCTTT; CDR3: CASSYEWQPNTEAFF
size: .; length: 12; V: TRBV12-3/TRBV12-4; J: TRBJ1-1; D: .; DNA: TGTGCCAGCAGGCCCTCCCTGGCCGGGGCTTTCTTT; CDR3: CASRPSLAGAFF
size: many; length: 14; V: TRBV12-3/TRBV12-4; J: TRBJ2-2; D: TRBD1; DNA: TGTGCCAGCATTCTGGACAGGGACACCGGGGAGCTGTTTTTT; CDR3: CASILDRDTGELFF
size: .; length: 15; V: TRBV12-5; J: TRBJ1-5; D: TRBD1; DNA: TGTGCTAGTGGTTTTGAGAGGGGGCGGCATCAGCCCCAGCATTTT; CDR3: CASGFERGRHQPQHF
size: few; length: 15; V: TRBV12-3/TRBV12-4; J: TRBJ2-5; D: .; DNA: TGTGCCAGCAGTTTCTCCCCCACAGGGACCCAGACCCAGTACTTC; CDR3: CASSFSPTGTQTQYF
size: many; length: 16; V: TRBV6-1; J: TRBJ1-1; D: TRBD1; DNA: TGTGCCAGCAGCGACGCCAGGGGGCTAGGGAACACTGAAGCTTTCTTT; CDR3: CASSDARGLGNTEAFF
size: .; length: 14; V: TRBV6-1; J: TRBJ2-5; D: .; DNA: TGTGCCAGCAGTGAAGGTCTAGTTCAAGAGACCCAGTACTTC; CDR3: CASSEGLVQETQYF
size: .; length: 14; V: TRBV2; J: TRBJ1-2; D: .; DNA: TGTGCCAGCAGTGAAGCTCGGCAGGGTGAAAGCTACACCTTC; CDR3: CASSEARQGESYTF
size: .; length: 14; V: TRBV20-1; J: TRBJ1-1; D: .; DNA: TGCAGTGCTGCGATTGTGGGCTTAGGGACTGAAGCTTTCTTT; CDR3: CSAAIVGLGTEAFF
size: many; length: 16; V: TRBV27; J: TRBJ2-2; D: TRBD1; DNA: TGTGCCAGCAGTTTACTAGACAGGGTGAACACCGGGGAGCTGTTTTTT; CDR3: CASSLLDRVNTGELFF
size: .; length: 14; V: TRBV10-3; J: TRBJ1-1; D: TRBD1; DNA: TGTGCCATCAGTGCAGGGGGCTTTAACACTGAAGCTTTCTTT; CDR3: CAISAGGFNTEAFF
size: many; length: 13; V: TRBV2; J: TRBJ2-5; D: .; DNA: TGTGCCAGCACGAGGGGACTCCAAGAGACCCAGTACTTC; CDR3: CASTRGLQETQYF
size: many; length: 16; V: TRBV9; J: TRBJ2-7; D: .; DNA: TGTGCCAGCAGCCCAGGAGTCCGGGTATATGACTACGAGCAGTACTTC; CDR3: CASSPGVRVYDYEQYF
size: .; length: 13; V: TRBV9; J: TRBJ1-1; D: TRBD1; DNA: TGTGCCAGCAGCGGGGACAGGGTCCCTGAAGCTTTCTTT; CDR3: CASSGDRVPEAFF
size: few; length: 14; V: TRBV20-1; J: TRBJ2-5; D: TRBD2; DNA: TGCAGTGCTGGAGCGGGGGGACTTGGGGAGACCCAGTACTTC; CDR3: CSAGAGGLGETQYF
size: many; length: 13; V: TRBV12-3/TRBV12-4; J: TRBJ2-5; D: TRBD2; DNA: TGTGCCAGCTTGCGCGGGAGTGCAGAGACCCAGTACTTC; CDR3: CASLRGSAETQYF
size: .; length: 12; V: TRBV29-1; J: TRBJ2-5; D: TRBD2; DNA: TGCAGCGTGTCGGGAGGGCAAGAGACCCAGTACTTC; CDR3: CSVSGGQETQYF
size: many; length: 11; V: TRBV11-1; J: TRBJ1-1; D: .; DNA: TGTGCCAGCAGCTTAGTGAATGGGGCTTTCTTT; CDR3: CASSLVNGAFF
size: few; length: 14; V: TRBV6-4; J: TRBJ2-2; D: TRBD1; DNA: TGTGCCAGCAGACAGGGACAGGCGGCCGGGGAGCTGTTTTTT; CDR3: CASRQGQAAGELFF
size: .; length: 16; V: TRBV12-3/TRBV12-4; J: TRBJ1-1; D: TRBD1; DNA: TGTGCCAGCAGTTTAGCGGGACAGGGGGCGCTGAGCCCAGCTTTCTTT; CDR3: CASSLAGQGALSPAFF
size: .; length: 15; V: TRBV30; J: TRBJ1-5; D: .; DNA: TGTGCCTGGAGTAAGGGAACTTATAGCAATCAGCCCCAGCATTTT; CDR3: CAWSKGTYSNQPQHF
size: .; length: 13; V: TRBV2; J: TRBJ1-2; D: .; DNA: TGTGCCAGCAGTCGGCCTTTAGACTATGGCTACACCTTC; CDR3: CASSRPLDYGYTF
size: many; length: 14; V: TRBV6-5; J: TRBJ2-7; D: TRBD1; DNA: TGTGCCAGCAGTTACAACGGACAGGCGGGCGAGCAGTACTTC; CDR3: CASSYNGQAGEQYF
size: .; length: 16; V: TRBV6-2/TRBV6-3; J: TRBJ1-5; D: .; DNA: TGTGCCAGCAGTCGTCCCTCTGCCGGGGCTAATCAGCCCCAGCATTTT; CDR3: CASSRPSAGANQPQHF
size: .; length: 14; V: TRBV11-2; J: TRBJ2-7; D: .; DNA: TGTGCCAGCGGCAGTTTACAGGCATCCTACGAGCAGTACTTC; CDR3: CASGSLQASYEQYF
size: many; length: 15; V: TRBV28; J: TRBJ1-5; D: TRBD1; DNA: TGTGCCAGCAGTTTCAGGGGGCTGGGCAATCAGCCCCAGCATTTT; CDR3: CASSFRGLGNQPQHF
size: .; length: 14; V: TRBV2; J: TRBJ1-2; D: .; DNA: TGTGCCAGCAGTGAAGTTAGGGGACACTATGGCTACACCTTC; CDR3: CASSEVRGHYGYTF
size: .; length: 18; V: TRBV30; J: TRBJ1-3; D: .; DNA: TGTGCCTGGAGTGTGAAGGTTGGACAGAGTTCCTCTGGAAACACCATATATTTT; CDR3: CAWSVKVGQSSSGNTIYF
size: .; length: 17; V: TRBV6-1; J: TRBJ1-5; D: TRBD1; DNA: TGTGCCAGCAGTGGAGATCCGGGACAGGGAAAGAATCAGCCCCAGCATTTT; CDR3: CASSGDPGQGKNQPQHF
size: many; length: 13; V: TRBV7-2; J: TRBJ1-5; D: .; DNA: TGTGCCAGCAGCTTTGCCAGGGAGCAGCCCCAGCATTTT; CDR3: CASSFAREQPQHF